This TCR beta chain was identified in a study of T cells in Graves' hyperthyroidism and ophthalmopathy. Study-wide points: Expanded thyroid clonotypes (above 0.001) were mostly also found in blood.

CDR1 LNHNV and CDR2 YYDKDF come from the germline V gene (reference sequence). The ends were cut back, 0 bases at V and 1 base at J, with 10 bases in the middle. The CDR3 spans 16 residues. Diagnoses rested on clinical symptoms, serum thyroxine and TRAb, thyroid ultrasound and orbital computed tomography. PBMCs were sourced from over 8.5 ml fresh peripheral blood. This clonotype has just one count. The antigen remains undetermined. Amplification targeted TCR beta CDR3 regions from RNA transcripts. Researchers ran a first-round RT-PCR on the TCR CDR3 using the HTBI primer set. TCRdb recomputed calls from the multiplex PCR reads with MiXCR, one row per CDR3 protein. The data show approximately 610,000 distinct CDR3 sequences, about 15% seen once.

The sequencing input was blood. The V call is TRBV15, the J call TRBJ1-3, with D uncertain. The TCR originated in a woman between 40 and 50 years old with Graves' ophthalmopathy. This chain's CDR3 is CATSRDPMESGNTIYF. DNA of the CDR3: TGTGCCACCAGCAGAGACCCGATGGAGTCTGGAAACACCATATATTTT.